Included here is one T cell receptor (beta chain) sequence, with context. The data originate from a study of blood T cells in healthy people across ages. Trimming removed 6 bases at V and 5 bases at J, with 21 bases between. This CDR3 contains 16 residues. Per germline, CDR1 SGHAT and CDR2 FQNNGV. The second PCR ran about 6 to 12 cycles with a sample-barcoded 5' primer and J-beta primers. MiXCR was run by TCRdb on the 5' RACE reads, yielding one entry per CDR3 protein. The sample carries about 1.5 million distinct CDR3 sequences, approximately 39% recorded once. Material for sequencing was blood. The TCR originated in a woman between 18 and 29 years old in good health. The chain is built from TRBV11-2 and TRBJ2-3, with D possibly TRBD2 on 6 matching bases. The CDR3 coding sequence is TGTGCCAGCAGTTATGCCTCGGCGGGACCACTAGATACGCAGTATTTT. Residues: CASSYASAGPLDTQYF.